This T cell receptor beta chain was profiled in a study of shared clonotypes between healthy human individuals (dated by TCRdb to the early 2020s). Context from the whole study: Two women and a few men aged 18 to 49 years were included in the cohort. Each donor's leukapheresis produced roughly between roughly 0.85 and 10 billion PBMCs. To estimate repertoire size and how much clonotypes are shared between individuals, the study performed deep sequencing of blood TCR repertoires from roughly five healthy adults. For each donor, CD4 naive and CD4 memory were each given three plates, CD8 naive was given two plates, and CD8 memory was given one plate. Different laboratories and diverse techniques were used to prepare libraries and sequence TCR repertoires, to increase sequencing depth and limit assay-specific biases.

From a lookup of the germline V gene, CDR1 and CDR2 are ENHRY and SYGVKD. The CDR3, cysteine through phenylalanine, is 12 amino acids long. The sequence is cut down to CDR3 DNA, 36 bases in frame from base 1. V was cut back by 11 bases and J by 3 bases, leaving a gap of 13 bases between them. Beyond this particular receptor, the publication reports: Only blood was sampled, and tissue TCR repertoires likely differ from those in blood. The genetic and exposure-history diversity represented was limited by the small number of donors. Based on pairwise subsampling, the degree of clonotype sharing among donors was expected to be affected by sequencing depth. Even with the large sequencing depth, rarefaction of the sorted-subset datasets indicated that sequencing was incomplete. Sharing across several donors was observed for around 5% of naive CD4, less than 4% of naive CD8, 2% to 2.5% of memory CD4, and about 0.38% of memory CD8 clonotypes. Compared with non-shared clonotypes, clonotypes shared by all four sorted-subset donors had higher generation probabilities. Naive subsets generally had larger estimated clonotype richness than memory subsets did.

For this clone: This clone's antigen is unknown. The input lacks base qualities; no much larger clone sits a single base away.

Healthy HIV-negative adults with no recently reported acute infections or vaccinations were included as donors. Every donor was a Caucasian adult living in Nashville, Tennessee, USA. CD4+ T cells were enriched by magnetic negative selection, after which naive cells were positively selected on CD45RA and the negative fraction was taken as the memory subset. Blood was collected by leukapheresis, and PBMCs were isolated by Ficoll-Histopaque density gradient centrifugation and then cryopreserved in liquid nitrogen vapor phase. Analytical flow cytometry was used to check the purity and quantity of each magnetically sorted T cell population. Genomic DNA was isolated from every sorted fraction and measured by UV absorbance on a Nanodrop 2000c. Using the deep immunoSEQ assay, multiplex PCR amplified TCR CDR3 regions from genomic DNA. Extracted genomic DNA from each cell subset was distributed evenly across all wells of several immunoSEQ 96-well plates, and each plate was treated as a replicate. For sorted subsets, each replicate PCR was loaded with 200 ng genomic DNA, equivalent to 30,000 or so T cell genomes. The purified libraries were quantified using a Qubit 3.0 fluorometer, sized with a Bioanalyzer 2100, and then quantified again using the KAPA Library Quantification kit. Every immunoSEQ 96-well plate was sequenced on a dedicated single-read 150-cycle Illumina NextSeq 550 flow cell. In the paper's pipeline: Because the immunoSEQ output held only junctional sequences and lacked quality scores, the filtering could not match the filtering applied to full-length reads. To assign V/J genes and CDR3, sequences were annotated against IMGT germline references using PyIR, a Python wrapper for IgBLAST v1.9. Reads were filtered out if the reads had weak V/J assignments (E-value above 1e-6), no CDR3, stop codons, out-of-frame junctions, or ambiguous translated residues. V3J clonotypes were defined as sequences sharing the same inferred V gene, J gene, and CDR3 amino acid sequence. Percentage overlap between repertoires was computed as shared unique clonotypes divided by the size of the smaller repertoire. RTK rarefaction, the Chao1 estimator, and Recon v2.1 estimates of unobserved clonotypes were used to assess repertoire richness. OLGA was used to compute generation probabilities for all TCRbeta clonotypes that the gDNA method yielded from a handful of donors. This immuneACCESS table, as held by TCRdb, lists in-frame sequences with V and J called but not all clones. Of the missing ones, under half trace to an unresolved V gene in checked studies; the others have no known cause. That table gives V, J and clone size, and the DNA gave D and trimming. A total of 2 million to 3 million clones appear in this sample, more than 80% of them only once. Over 0.12% of the sample belongs to the ten largest clones.

The sequence is built from TRBV10-3 and TRBJ2-5; the D call is possibly TRBD1 or TRBD2, each sharing 5 bases. The sample taken for sequencing was naive CD4+ T cells sorted from blood. The cell subset or site label, read with the paper, signifies: CD45RA+ positively selected. The TCR was taken from a man aged 18 to 29 in good health. For the CDR3, the sequence is CAVRGAEETQYF. The DNA sequence is TGTGCCGTAAGGGGAGCGGAAGAGACCCAGTACTTC.